This T cell receptor (beta chain) was sequenced for a study of identifying expanded T cells in peripheral blood. Study-level findings and limits: Across healthy donors, higher total template counts meant significantly greater approximately 2-week count variance. Approximately 1.1 clones differed between technical replicates, versus roughly 17 and 20 over time.

The assay was immunoSEQ multiplex PCR, and TCRdb's table has in-frame clones only and misses some. The sample lists about 82,000 clones, roughly 90% occurring once. Collection occurred without any documented infections or immune events in donors. Turning to this clone: The antigen remains unidentified.

This sequence was found in a person aged 18 to 70 in good health. The sequenced sample consisted of blood.

The CDR3 spells CASSERGTGNTIYF. The CDR3 DNA reads TGCGCCAGCAGCGAGCGGGGAACTGGAAACACCATATATTTT. The chain employs TRBV4-1 and TRBJ1-3, with D unresolved. Germline CDR1 and CDR2: MGHRA and YSYEKL. CDR3 size: 14 residues. Trimming stripped 5 bases from V and 2 bases from J, with 10 bases between.